This entry lists 10 T cell receptor beta chains sequenced from one sample in a study of T-cell reconstitution after alpha-beta-depleted transplantation in children. Construction of the TCRbeta library involved unique molecular identifiers. TCRdb called the PCR reads again in MiXCR, with one record for every CDR3 protein. The sample has 450,000 to 700,000 distinct CDR3 sequences, roughly a quarter seen once. The specimen comprised PBMCs, sampled before TCRalphabeta/CD19-depleted stem cell transplant. The receptors shown here come from a boy under three years old with Wiskott-Aldrich syndrome, due to receive a stem cell transplant.

The J gene is TRBJ2-1, the V gene TRBV11-2, with a tentative D call TRBD2 (6 bases). Per germline, CDR1 SGHAT and CDR2 FQNNGV. Trimming cost V 3 bases and J 5 bases, with 17 bases left between them. CDR3 length: 16 amino acids. The CDR3 DNA follows: TGTGCCAGCAGCTTCCGGGAACTAGCTATCCACAATGAGCAGTTCTTC. Amino acids: CASSFRELAIHNEQFF.

The gene calls are TRBV5-1 and TRBJ2-2, with a tentative D call TRBD2 (5 bases). The CDR3 length is 14 residues. Per the germline V gene, CDR1 is SGHRS and CDR2 is YFSETQ. The V gene lost 4 bases and the J gene lost 8 bases, with 15 bases spanning the gap. CDR3 DNA: TGCGCCAGCAGCCTGGACTCCCCTAGGGGGGAGCTGTTTTTT. Encoded protein: CASSLDSPRGELFF.

This sequence joins TRBV9 and TRBJ2-2; TRBD1 is a possible D gene (5 bases). Germline loops: CDR1 SGDLS, CDR2 YYNGEE. The V gene lost 0 bases and the J gene lost 1 base, with 13 bases spanning the gap. The CDR3 is 17 amino acids. The CDR3 loop reads CASSVARWQGNTGELFF. In nucleotides, the CDR3 is TGTGCCAGCAGCGTAGCCCGGTGGCAGGGGAACACCGGGGAGCTGTTTTTT.

V and J are TRBV6-1 and TRBJ2-1; TRBD1 aligns across 8 bases. The CDR3 is 14 residues long. Germline values: CDR1 MNHNS, CDR2 SASEGT. V trimming: 6 bases; J trimming: 3 bases; junction bases outside the gene matches: 4. The chain's CDR3 is CASRGTGIYNEQFF. In DNA, the CDR3 is TGTGCCAGCAGAGGGACAGGTATCTACAATGAGCAGTTCTTC.

The chain employs TRBV5-6 and TRBJ2-1, with TRBD1 as a possible D gene (5 bases). Germline CDR1 SGHDT, CDR2 YYEEEE. This CDR3 contains 15 residues. Trimming left V 0 bases short and J 2 bases short, with 9 bases between. CDR3 in DNA: TGTGCCAGCAGCTTGGGGGGCGGAGCCTACAATGAGCAGTTCTTC. It translates to CASSLGGGAYNEQFF.

This clonotype has just a few counts. This chain joins TRBV3-1 and TRBJ2-7, with no clear D. The germline gives CDR1 LGHDT, CDR2 YNNKEL (reference sequence). The CDR3 spans 12 residues. The germline V and J ends were trimmed by 2 bases and 5 bases, with 7 bases remaining between them. The CDR3 DNA reads as TGTGCCAGCAGCCAAAATGGCGACGAGCAGTACTTC. Its protein is CASSQNGDEQYF.

This chain uses TRBV6-5 with TRBJ2-7; 10 nucleotides align to TRBD1. The CDR3 sequence is 15 residues long. With V trimmed by 5 bases and J by 4 bases, 8 bases remained unmatched. From germline, CDR1 is MNHEY and CDR2 SVGAGI. The CDR3 is CASSLRDRGTYEQYF. The CDR3 nucleotides are TGTGCCAGCAGTCTCCGGGACAGGGGCACTTACGAGCAGTACTTC.

This clonotype showed up just a few times. The chain is built from TRBV24-1 and TRBJ2-1; TRBD2 matches 10 bases. The length of the CDR3 is 14 residues. Germline CDR1 KGHDR, CDR2 SFDVKD. Trimming at V came to 7 bases and at J to 2 bases, leaving 1 base not matched to a gene. The CDR3: CATRSGRAYNEQFF. The CDR3 DNA reads TGTGCCACCAGAAGCGGGAGGGCCTACAATGAGCAGTTCTTC.

Only a few counts were recorded for this clonotype. Written as DNA, the CDR3 is TGTGCCAGCAGTCCAGAACTAGCGGGAACAAATAATATCTACAATGAGCAGTTCTTC. Its protein is CASSPELAGTNNIYNEQFF. This chain links TRBV21-1 with TRBJ2-1; the table calls TRBD2, which could not be checked here. TRBV21-1 is a pseudogene locus. The CDR3 totals 19 residues.

The chain is built from TRBV5-1 and TRBJ2-3, with a tentative D call TRBD2 (7 bases). The CDR3 spans 15 residues. The V end lost 3 bases, the J end lost 2 bases, and 13 bases lay between the germline ends. Germline values: CDR1 SGHRS, CDR2 YFSETQ. The CDR3 reads CASSSSGDYTDTQYF. In nucleotides, the CDR3 is TGCGCCAGCAGCTCCTCAGGGGACTACACAGATACGCAGTATTTT.